The 10 T cell receptor beta chains given below trace back to one sample, sequenced in a study of CD8+CD57+ T cells in acquired aplastic anemia. CDR3 and TCR beta VDJ profiling relied on genomic DNA as the template. In TCRdb, the reads were re-called with MiXCR into one record per CDR3 protein. The sample shows about 400,000 distinct CDR3 sequences, under 80% of them seen only once. The sequencing sample was made of sorted CD4+, CD8+, or CD8+CD57+ T cells (not recorded which) from PBMCs. The receptors derive from a human donor in good health, serving as a control.

The chain combines TRBV7-9 with TRBJ2-7; D ambiguous. The CDR3 has 15 amino acids. Germline assignment: CDR1 SEHNR and CDR2 FQNEAQ (reference sequence). V was clipped by 1 base and J by 9 bases, with 19 bases between them. CDR3 nucleotides: TGTGCCAGCAGCTTAGATAATAGACAAGTGAGCGTGCAGTACTTC. It yields the protein CASSLDNRQVSVQYF.

The chain joins TRBV2 to TRBJ1-3, with TRBD1 identical over 7 bases. The germline V gene encodes CDR1 SNHLY and CDR2 FYNNEI. Trimming took 7 bases from V and 0 from J; bases not matched to a gene: 6. CDR3 length equals 15 residues. The CDR3 sequence: CASNTGQISGNTIYF. CDR3 DNA: TGTGCCAGCAATACGGGACAGATCTCTGGAAACACCATATATTTT.

The sample holds a few counts of this clonotype. The rearrangement links TRBV29-1 to TRBJ1-2; 9 nucleotides agree with TRBD1. With 7 bases clipped from V and 5 bases from J, the junction kept 5 bases outside the gene matches. Per the germline V gene, CDR1 is SQVTM and CDR2 is ANQGSEA. The CDR3 runs to 12 residues. The DNA for the CDR3 is TGCAGCGGAGCCGGGACAGGGTATGGCTACACCTTC. Translation gives CSGAGTGYGYTF.

On this clonotype: This may stem from a read error, because a much larger clone lies one nucleotide away. The rearrangement uses TRBV6-2 or TRBV6-3 and TRBJ2-1, with D possibly matching TRBD2 (5 bases). The V gene lost 0 bases and the J gene lost 13 bases, with 16 bases spanning the gap. This CDR3 region has 14 residues. Germline CDR1 is MNHEY and CDR2 is SVGEGT. CDR3 DNA: TGTGCCAGCAGTTACTCCGGGGTGCCAGAGACCCAGTTCTTC. It is translated as CASSYSGVPETQFF.

CDR3 coding DNA: TGTGCCAGCAGCTTGGCGACAGGGTATAGCAATCAGCCCCAGCATTTT. This codes for CASSLATGYSNQPQHF. The chain couples TRBV5-4 to TRBJ1-5, with 7 bases that match TRBD1. J gave up 0 bases and V 0 bases, and 3 bases lay outside the gene matches. From germline, CDR1 is SGHNT and CDR2 YYREEE (reference sequence). The CDR3 loop spans 16 amino acids.

Details on this clonotype: Compared with germline, one end of the junction differs, possibly owing to a read error. V and J are TRBV7-9 and TRBJ1-1; possible D gene TRBD1, 6 bases. The CDR3 sequence is 14 residues long. Germline CDR1 reads SEHNR; CDR2 reads FQNEAQ (reference sequence). The CDR3 nucleotides are TGTGCCAGCAGCTCATACGCGGGGGGCACAGATACGCAGTTT. This codes for CASSSYAGGTDTQF. The entire variable domain, with the rest obtained from reference TRBV7-9 and TRBJ1-1, is as follows: DTGVSQNPRHKITKRGQNVTFRCDPISEHNRLYWYRQTLGQGPEFLTYFQNEAQLEKSRLLSDRFSAERPKGSFSTLEIQRTEQGDSAMYLCASSSYAGGTDTQFGQGTRLTVV.

As to this clonotype: The junction shows a germline mismatch at one end, possibly a read error. The rearrangement joins TRBV5-1 to TRBJ2-5, with 9 bases aligning to TRBD1. The CDR3 spans 16 residues. The germline CDR1 and CDR2 sequences are SGHRS and YFSETQ. The CDR3 spells CATSRGLGQGHETQYF. In DNA, the CDR3 is TGTGCCACCAGCAGAGGATTGGGACAGGGACACGAGACCCAGTACTTC.

The chain is built from TRBV7-2 and TRBJ2-5; 7 bases agree with TRBD2. The junction had 20 bases not matched to a gene; V was cut back by 5 bases and J by 11 bases. CDR1 and CDR2 from the germline V gene are SGHTA and FQGNSA. The CDR3 loop spans 16 amino acids. Here the CDR3 DNA reads TGTGCCAGCAGCACTTGCCGCCAGCGGGGTAAACAAGAGCAGTACTTC. The encoded protein is CASSTCRQRGKQEQYF.

This clonotype has ten or more counts. J is TRBJ2-6 and V is TRBV5-8; the D is unclear. CDR3 length: 16 residues. Trimming left V 0 bases short and J 4 bases short, with 11 bases between. Germline V lookup: CDR1 SGHTS, CDR2 YDEGEE. The CDR3: CASSLGVGSGANVLTF. CDR3 DNA: TGTGCCAGCAGCTTGGGGGTGGGGTCCGGGGCCAACGTCCTGACTTTC.

J is TRBJ2-7 and V is TRBV5-8, with D perhaps TRBD1 (7 bases). The CDR3 is made up of 14 amino acids. Per the germline V gene, CDR1 is SGHTS and CDR2 is YDEGEE. V lost 4 bases to trimming and J lost 4 bases, with 15 bases between them. CDR3 nucleotides: TGTGCCAGCAGCCAAACTGCGGGACAGTACGAGCAGTACTTC. This encodes CASSQTAGQYEQYF.